This T cell receptor (beta chain) was sequenced during a study of synovial regulatory T cells in juvenile arthritis (dated by TCRdb to 2015 to 2017). Describing the broader study: Of the sequenced patients, 5 or 6 received methotrexate, one received methotrexate plus infliximab, a few were therapy-naive, and one had no treatment information. The study compared the TCRbeta CDR3 repertoires of blood iaTreg cells, other blood Treg cells and synovial fluid Treg cells taken from matched patient samples. Effector T cell subsets were also sequenced in the study cohort for comparisons, but only blood and synovial fluid Treg cells are covered by the Treg dataset alone. Treg and Teff subsets from roughly 10 JIA patients with active disease were included in the TCR repertoire comparisons.

TCR repertoires were obtained from approximately eleven juvenile idiopathic arthritis patients with active disease who had not reached inactive disease, of whom 3 were polyarticular and 8 were oligoarticular. The median age of the TCR-sequenced patients was less than 13 years (range roughly 2.4-25), and their median disease duration was approximately seven years (range 0.2-19.1). The samples used for TCR repertoire analysis were collected at two centres in Italy. Peripheral blood mononuclear cells were separated on a Histopaque-1077 density gradient and then cryopreserved in approximately 90% FCS with about 10% DMSO. In the case of this clone: The antigen it binds to is not known.

The investigation overall reported the following: Synovial Treg cells shared more CDR3 sequences with iaTreg cells than with other blood Treg cells, and Chao-Jaccard similarity confirmed that synovial Treg cells were more closely related to iaTreg cells. iaTreg TCR repertoires were largely private across patients and partially overlapped with synovial Teff and blood CPL repertoires. Compared with other blood Treg cells, blood iaTreg cells had lower TCR diversity, a finding consistent with antigen-driven expansion.

The library was obtained by the immunoSEQ multiplex PCR assay. Adaptive Biotechnologies carried out the TCRbeta CDR3 sequencing. The source study handled its data this way. Repertoire similarity was assessed with the Chao-modified Jaccard index and with the median clonotype overlap from 200 random subsamples of equal sample size. The similarity analyses were based on either productive nucleotide sequences or amino acid sequences translated in silico. Hierarchical clustering with single linkage and t-SNE based on Chao-modified Jaccard distances were used to compare repertoires. Repertoire diversity was measured with the Renyi index after sample size normalisation across a range of alpha values. The source is immuneACCESS, and TCRdb retained only in-frame sequences with V and J called. Part of the clones is not carried over; for the studies checked, unresolved V genes explain less than half of this, and the remainder is unexplained. V, J and clone size reflect that table, while D and trimming were determined from the DNA. The sample table includes approximately 7,100 clones. Roughly 1.8% of the sample belongs to the ten largest clones.

Inclusive of the bounding cysteine and phenylalanine, the CDR3 is 13 residues long. There is no recorded DNA. CDR1 is given as LGHNA and CDR2 as YNFKEQ, both from the germline V gene. The clonotype was recovered from a donor aged 2-30 years with juvenile idiopathic arthritis. Sequencing was carried out using Treg cells from blood. Read against the paper, the sample's cell subset or site label means: remaining (HLA-DR-negative) circulating blood Treg cells. The chain is assembled from TRBV4-2 and TRBJ2-3; TCRdb's assignment of TRBD2 cannot be checked, as there is no DNA. This receptor has the CDR3 CASSQAPGDTQYF.